This T cell receptor beta chain was captured by sequencing in a study of blood T cell repertoires in COVID-19. The CDR3 sequence is 14 residues long. After removal of 7 bases from V and 5 bases from J, the junction contained 5 bases not matched to a gene. CDR1 LNHDA and CDR2 SQIVND come from the germline V gene (reference sequence). Only in-frame clones appear in the TCRdb table, and some are missing; sequencing was by immunoSEQ multiplex PCR. The sample has roughly 330,000 clones, roughly 87% seen once; the top ten hold approximately 5%. This receptor was identified in a woman aged 25 to 39 who had recovered from COVID-19. Sequencing was carried out using PBMCs or T cells enriched from blood (not recorded which). The chain links TRBV19 to TRBJ1-6; the match to TRBD1 covers 7 bases. DNA for the CDR3: TGTGCCAGTACGAGGGGGCGAGATAATTCACCCCTCCACTTT. Translation: CASTRGRDNSPLHF. Full variable domain (rest looked up from reference TRBV19 and TRBJ1-6): DGGITQSPKYLFRKEGQNVTLSCEQNLNHDAMYWYRQDPGQGLRLIYYSQIVNDFQKGDIAEGYSVSREKKESFPLTVTSAQKNPTAFYLCASTRGRDNSPLHFGNGTRLTVT.